The clone carrying this TCR beta chain has just a few counts. The antigen is not known. Conversion of TCR transcripts into cDNA relied on 5'RACE template switching, which added a universal primer site and UMIs. TCRdb called the 5' RACE reads again in MiXCR, with one record for every CDR3 protein. The table lists about 320,000 distinct CDR3 sequences, roughly 10% of them singletons. The data originate from a study of T cells after yellow fever vaccination. Study observations and caveats: A faster peak, day 5 versus 15, was reached by the weaker secondary response.

This CDR3 region has 14 residues. V gave up 3 bases and J gave up 3 bases, with 11 bases separating them. From germline, CDR1 is MDHEN and CDR2 SYDVKM. The chain uses TRBV28 and TRBJ1-2; D uncertain. Sequences were derived from CD4+ T cells sorted from PBMCs, sampled 45 days after the yellow fever booster vaccination. This TCR came from a man aged 18 to 30 who received the YFV17D yellow fever vaccine. The CDR3 sequence: CASSFTDGHYGYTF. CDR3 nucleotide sequence: TGTGCCAGCAGTTTCACGGACGGCCACTATGGCTACACCTTC.